One and the same sample provided the 27 T cell receptor beta chains below, sequenced in a study of low-dose radiotherapy and immunotherapy resistance in tumors. Regarding time point: before trial treatment. TCR amplification ran 20 PCR cycles using constant-region and V-primer adapter primers. TCRdb redid the calling of the reads with MiXCR, one entry per CDR3 protein. The sample lists about 50,000 distinct CDR3 sequences, about 10% occurring once. Sequenced here: PBMCs, sampled before treatment. These receptors originate from a female donor with ovarian cancer.

In this sample, this clonotype turned up many times. This rearrangement joins TRBV7-8 to TRBJ2-5; 8 nucleotides agree with TRBD2. The CDR3 is made up of 16 amino acids. V lost 1 base and J lost 5; bases outside the gene matches: 9. Germline CDR1 SGHVS, CDR2 FQNEAQ. DNA of the CDR3: TGTGCCAGCAGCTTAGGGCCAGCGGGAGTAGGGGAGACCCAGTACTTC. Protein product: CASSLGPAGVGETQYF.

This clonotype was seen ten or more times. CDR3 protein: CASRATGEDYGYTF. The CDR3 DNA is TGTGCCAGCAGGGCCACAGGGGAGGACTATGGCTACACCTTC. The genes are TRBV14 and TRBJ1-2; TRBD1 matches 7 bases. The CDR3 extends over 14 amino acids. Unmatched junction bases numbered 7, after V lost 6 bases and J lost 3 bases. The germline V gene has CDR1 SGHDN and CDR2 FVKESK.

This clonotype has a count of ten or more. The V gene is TRBV7-8, the J gene TRBJ2-7; 10 bases line up with TRBD1. Germline-derived CDR1 and CDR2 are SGHVS and FQNEAQ. The trim removed 6 bases at V and 6 bases at J, leaving 11 bases unmatched. There are 15 residues in the CDR3. This chain's CDR3 is CASSHPGQGRSEQYF. The CDR3 DNA sequence: TGTGCCAGCAGTCACCCGGGACAGGGGCGTTCCGAGCAGTACTTC.

This clonotype has ten or more counts. This chain joins TRBV30 and TRBJ1-6; 10 bases line up with TRBD1. V lost 6 bases, J lost 5 bases, and 7 bases stayed unmatched. The CDR3 is 15 residues long. Germline-derived CDR1 and CDR2 are GTSNPN and SVGIG (reference sequence). The CDR3 reads CACGQGTGDNSPLHF. DNA of the CDR3: TGTGCCTGTGGGCAGGGGACAGGGGATAATTCACCCCTCCACTTT.

This clonotype was recorded many times. The J gene is TRBJ2-1, the V gene TRBV6-4, with no clear D. The CDR3 consists of 13 residues. Trimming stripped 1 base from V and 5 bases from J, with 6 bases between. Germline CDR1 and CDR2: MRHNA and SNTAGT. This CDR3 reads CASSDWTNNEQFF. The CDR3 DNA reads TGTGCCAGCAGTGACTGGACCAACAATGAGCAGTTCTTC.

The chain uses TRBV30 and TRBJ2-1; TRBD2 is a possible D gene (7 bases). The V end lost 3 bases, the J end lost 3 bases, and 15 bases lay between the germline ends. The CDR3 loop spans 15 amino acids. The germline V gene has CDR1 GTSNPN and CDR2 SVGIG (reference sequence). The CDR3 DNA reads TGTGCCTGGAGAACAACAGGGAGGGGCTACAATGAGCAGTTCTTC. As protein: CAWRTTGRGYNEQFF.

This sequence joins TRBV2 and TRBJ2-3; 7 bases are a match to TRBD2. CDR1 is SNHLY and CDR2 is FYNNEI in the germline V gene. This CDR3 is 15 amino acids long. Unmatched junction bases numbered 9, after V lost 5 bases and J lost 4 bases. The CDR3 here is CASSPGGNGADTQYF. The CDR3 DNA reads TGTGCCAGCAGTCCCGGGGGGAACGGGGCAGATACGCAGTATTTT.

In its sample, this clonotype was seen many times. This chain uses TRBV6-6 with TRBJ1-5; D remains ambiguous. Germline lookup yields CDR1 MNHNY and CDR2 SVGAGI (reference sequence). The CDR3 covers 14 residues. The germline V and J ends were trimmed by 6 bases and 6 bases, with 15 bases remaining between them. The DNA for the CDR3 is TGTGCCAGCAGCTCCGGAGAGGGCAGTCAGCCCCAGCATTTT. Translation gives CASSSGEGSQPQHF.

Details on this clonotype: A far larger clone is only one base removed, so a read error is likely. This chain joins TRBV6-1 and TRBJ2-1, with D tentatively TRBD2 (5 bases). The CDR3 spans 15 residues. Trimming pared 5 bases from V and 13 bases from J, leaving 24 bases between. Germline V gene lookup returns CDR1 MNHNS and CDR2 SASEGT. CDR3: CASSYPSLGQETQFF. The DNA for the CDR3 is TGTGCCAGCAGTTACCCCTCACTAGGCCAAGAGACCCAGTTCTTC.

This clonotype was counted many times. The chain carries TRBV6-5 and TRBJ1-3, with D hard to call. Germline V gives CDR1 MNHEY, CDR2 SVGAGI. The length of the CDR3 is 15 residues. V was cut by 0 bases and J by 0 bases, with 6 bases left in between. As DNA, the CDR3 is TGTGCCAGCAGTTACTCCGGCAGCTCTGGAAACACCATATATTTT. It codes for CASSYSGSSGNTIYF.

The rearrangement uses TRBV28 and TRBJ1-1, with a weak D call TRBD1 (6 bases). The CDR3 totals 13 residues. The V gene's germline CDR1 is MDHEN and CDR2 SYDVKM. Between the trimmed V and J ends, which lost 8 bases and 3 bases, there was a span of 13 bases. CDR3 sequence: CASALGGDTEAFF. The CDR3 DNA follows: TGTGCCAGCGCTCTAGGGGGGGACACTGAAGCTTTCTTT.

A word on this clonotype: Compared with germline, one end of the junction differs, possibly owing to a read error. The V call is TRBV5-6, the J call TRBJ1-2; no definite D call. The germline CDR1 and CDR2 sequences are SGHDT and YYEEEE. CDR3 length: 14 amino acids. Here the CDR3 DNA reads TGTGCTAGCAGTCGAGCAGTACAGCCTTATGGCTACACCTTC. It yields the protein CASSRAVQPYGYTF.

This clonotype has a count of ten or more. V and J are TRBV28 and TRBJ2-5, with D perhaps matching TRBD1 or TRBD2 (5 bases each). The CDR3 runs 18 residues. Germline loops: CDR1 MDHEN, CDR2 SYDVKM. V shed 2 bases and J shed 0 bases, with 19 bases lying between them. The CDR3 region is CASSLPRISEGYQETQYF. DNA for the CDR3: TGTGCCAGCAGTTTACCCCGGATCAGTGAGGGGTACCAAGAGACCCAGTACTTC.

The J gene is TRBJ1-4, the V gene TRBV28, with D possibly being TRBD1 (5 bases). This CDR3 is 12 amino acids long. Germline V gene lookup returns CDR1 MDHEN and CDR2 SYDVKM. Between the trimmed V and J ends, which lost 7 bases and 5 bases, there was a span of 8 bases. The CDR3 loop is CASNQGNEKLFF. The DNA for the CDR3 is TGTGCCAGCAACCAGGGAAATGAAAAACTGTTTTTT.

This clonotype was detected many times. V usage is TRBV18 and J usage is TRBJ1-1, with 7 positions matching TRBD1. The germline V gene has CDR1 KGHSH and CDR2 LQKENI. Trimming cost V 2 bases and J 1 base; bases outside gene matches: 4. The CDR3 is 15 amino acids. The CDR3 sequence: CASSPSSGGNTEAFF. CDR3 coding DNA: TGTGCCAGCTCACCAAGTTCAGGGGGGAACACTGAAGCTTTCTTT.

Worth noting for this clonotype: Given a far larger clone just one base away, this is likely a sequencing read error. This chain connects TRBV10-1 to TRBJ1-1; unclear D gene. CDR1 and CDR2 from the germline V gene are WNHNN and SYGVQD (reference sequence). CDR3 length: 16 residues. This CDR3 reads CAICDYLAGVNTEAFF. The CDR3, as DNA: TGTGCCATCTGTGACTACCTAGCGGGCGTGAACACTGAAGCTTTCTTT.

This clonotype was detected only a few times. The chain recombines TRBV11-2 with TRBJ2-3, with TRBD2 identical over 8 bases. This CDR3 region has 16 residues. Germline trimming cut 5 bases from V and 2 bases from J; bases unmatched to any gene: 9. Germline CDR1 reads SGHAT; CDR2 reads FQNNGV. CDR3 coding DNA: TGTGCCAGCAGCCGGGGGGGACTTATCCCCACAGATACGCAGTATTTT. Translating gives CASSRGGLIPTDTQYF.

This clonotype was counted many times. This chain connects TRBV2 to TRBJ2-7, with 10 bases identical to TRBD1. The CDR3 loop spans 16 amino acids. Germline CDR1 reads SNHLY; CDR2 reads FYNNEI. The V gene end was trimmed by 6 bases and the J gene end by 4 bases; junction bases not matched to a gene: 12. The CDR3 DNA reads as TGTGCCAGCAGGGGACGGCTCCGGGACAGGGGATACGAGCAGTACTTC. It encodes CASRGRLRDRGYEQYF.

This clonotype showed up many times. V is TRBV12-5 and J is TRBJ1-2; D perhaps matches TRBD1 (5 bases). Germline V gene data show CDR1 as LGHNT and CDR2 as FRNRAP. V lost 3 bases and J lost 9, with 14 bases in between. The CDR3 runs 13 residues. Written as DNA, the CDR3 is TGTGCTAGTGGTTTAGATCTCAGGGAGCGCTACACCTTC. This translates into CASGLDLRERYTF.

This clonotype was seen repeatedly, ten times or more. V is TRBV25-1 and J is TRBJ1-2; unclear D gene. Germline V lookup: CDR1 MGHDK, CDR2 SYGVNS. V was cut by 4 bases and J by 8 bases, with 14 bases left in between. The CDR3 runs 13 residues. The CDR3 here is CASSGQDRAGYTF. CDR3 bases: TGTGCCAGCAGTGGCCAGGATAGGGCGGGCTACACCTTC.

Details on this clonotype: Given the absence of the conserved phenylalanine or tryptophan at the CDR3 end, a read error is likely. The genes are TRBV30 and TRBJ2-6; no reliable D call. This CDR3 spans 16 amino acids. CDR1 is GTSNPN, CDR2 SVGIG, per germline (reference sequence). V was pared by 1 base and J by 5 bases, with 15 bases between. For the CDR3, the DNA is TGTGCCTGGAGTGATCGGACCAGGACGCGGGCCAACGTCCTGACTTTG. Amino acid sequence: CAWSDRTRTRANVLTL.

The rearrangement links TRBV30 to TRBJ2-3; no reliable D call. The CDR3 contains 16 residues. Trimming shortened V by 2 bases and J by 0 bases, and 15 bases separated the two germline ends. Germline V lookup: CDR1 GTSNPN, CDR2 SVGIG (reference sequence). CDR3 sequence: CAWSPSRISSTDTQYF. The DNA for the CDR3 is TGTGCCTGGAGTCCCTCCCGTATTAGTAGCACAGATACGCAGTATTTT.

This clonotype was counted at least ten times. V is TRBV25-1 and J is TRBJ2-5; 7 bases match TRBD1. This CDR3 contains 16 residues. With 6 bases clipped from V and 1 base from J, the junction kept 11 bases outside the gene matches. Germline CDR1 reads MGHDK; CDR2 reads SYGVNS. CDR3 DNA: TGTGCCAGCAGGGACCGAGGGACAGCTCCCCAAGAGACCCAGTACTTC. Its protein product is CASRDRGTAPQETQYF.

This clonotype appeared many times. The chain has TRBV20-1 and TRBJ2-1, with D uncertain. The V gene's germline CDR1 is DFQATT and CDR2 SNEGSKA (reference sequence). The CDR3 is made up of 12 amino acids. V lost 4 bases and J lost 10, with 14 bases in between. DNA of the CDR3: TGCAGTGCTATGATAGTTTCGCACGAGCAGTTCTTC. Residues: CSAMIVSHEQFF.

This clonotype was seen repeatedly, ten times or more. This chain links TRBV12-3 or TRBV12-4 with TRBJ2-3, with D unclear. This CDR3 contains 12 residues. V lost 3 bases to trimming and J lost 2 bases, with 3 bases between them. CDR3 coding DNA: TGTGCCAGCAGTTTCCTCACAGATACGCAGTATTTT. Protein product: CASSFLTDTQYF.

The table lists this clonotype with many counts. The rearrangement joins TRBV20-1 to TRBJ1-2, with TRBD1 as a possible D gene (6 bases). The CDR3 loop spans 15 amino acids. Germline CDR1 is DFQATT and CDR2 is SNEGSKA (reference sequence). V was clipped by 0 bases and J by 4 bases, with 15 bases between them. The CDR3 DNA sequence: TGCAGTGCTAGAGATGGCCAGGGGTTCCCCTATGGCTACACCTTC. It translates to CSARDGQGFPYGYTF.

This clonotype has ten or more counts. V and J are TRBV5-8 and TRBJ1-2, with 7 bases aligning to TRBD1. J gave up 2 bases and V 2 bases, and 3 bases lay outside the gene matches. Germline-derived CDR1 and CDR2 are SGHTS and YDEGEE. The length of the CDR3 is 14 residues. In DNA, the CDR3 is TGTGCCAGCAGCTTCAGGGGGGCCAACTATGGCTACACCTTC. Amino acids: CASSFRGANYGYTF.